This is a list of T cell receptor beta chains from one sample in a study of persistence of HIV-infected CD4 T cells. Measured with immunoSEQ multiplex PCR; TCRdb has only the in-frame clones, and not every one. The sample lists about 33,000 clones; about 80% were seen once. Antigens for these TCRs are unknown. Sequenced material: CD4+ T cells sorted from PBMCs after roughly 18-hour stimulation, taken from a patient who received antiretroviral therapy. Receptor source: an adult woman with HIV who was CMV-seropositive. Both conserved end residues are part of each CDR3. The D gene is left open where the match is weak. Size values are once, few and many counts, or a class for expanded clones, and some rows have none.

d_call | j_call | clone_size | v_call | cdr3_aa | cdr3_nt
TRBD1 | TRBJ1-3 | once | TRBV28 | CASSSYRGQGTGNTIYF | TGTGCCAGCAGTTCCTACAGGGGACAGGGCACTGGAAACACCATATATTTT
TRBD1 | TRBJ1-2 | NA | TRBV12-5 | CASGNVQGADGYTF | TGTGCTAGTGGAAACGTACAGGGGGCGGATGGCTACACCTTC
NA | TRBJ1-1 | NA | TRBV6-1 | CASSETNRPAVGTEAFF | TGTGCCAGCAGTGAAACTAACAGGCCCGCCGTGGGCACTGAAGCTTTCTTT
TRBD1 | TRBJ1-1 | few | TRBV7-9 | CASSRYRDRGRDTEAFF | TGTGCCAGCAGTCGTTACCGGGACAGGGGACGGGACACTGAAGCTTTCTTT
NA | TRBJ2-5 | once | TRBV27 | CASSLVRGRETQYF | TGTGCCAGCAGTTTAGTCCGGGGTCGGGAGACCCAGTACTTC
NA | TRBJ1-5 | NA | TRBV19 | CASKIRGGNQPQHF | TGTGCCAGTAAAATTCGGGGAGGCAATCAGCCCCAGCATTTT
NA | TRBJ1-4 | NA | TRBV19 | CASRERGVDEKLFF | TGTGCCAGTAGGGAAAGAGGGGTGGATGAAAAACTGTTTTTT
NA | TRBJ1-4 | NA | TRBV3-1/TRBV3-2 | CASSRGQTVHNEKLFF | TGTGCCAGCAGCCGTGGCCAGACAGTACATAATGAAAAACTGTTTTTT
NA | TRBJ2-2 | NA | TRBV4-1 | CASSQDRATGELFF | TGCGCCAGCAGCCAAGACAGGGCCACCGGGGAGCTGTTTTTT
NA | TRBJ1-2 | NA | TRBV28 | CASSFSGDGYTF | TGTGCCAGCAGTTTTTCGGGGGATGGCTACACCTTC
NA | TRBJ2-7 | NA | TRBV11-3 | CASSMGPPRYEQYF | TGTGCCAGCAGCATGGGACCGCCAAGGTACGAGCAGTACTTC
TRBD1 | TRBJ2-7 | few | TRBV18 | CASSPRGQGGSYEQYF | TGTGCCAGCTCACCTCGCGGACAGGGGGGATCCTACGAGCAGTACTTC
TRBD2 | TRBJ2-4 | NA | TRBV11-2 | CASSSAGTSGNIQYF | TGTGCCAGCAGCTCCGCCGGGACTAGCGGAAACATTCAGTACTTC
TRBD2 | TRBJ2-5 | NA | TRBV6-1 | CASSATGLAGVETQYF | TGTGCCAGCAGTGCTACCGGACTAGCGGGAGTAGAGACCCAGTACTTC
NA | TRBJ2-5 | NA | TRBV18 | CASSNGAGQETQYF | TGTGCCAGCTCAAATGGAGCAGGCCAAGAGACCCAGTACTTC
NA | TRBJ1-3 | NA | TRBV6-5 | CASSYGQPYSGNTIYF | TGTGCCAGCAGTTACGGACAGCCTTACTCTGGAAACACCATATATTTT
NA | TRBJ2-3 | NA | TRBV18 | CASSPSSTDTQYF | TGTGCCAGCTCACCATCTAGCACAGATACGCAGTATTTT
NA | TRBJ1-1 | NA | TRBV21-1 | CASSKGKDRPDAGGNTEAFF | TGTGCCAGCAGCAAAGGAAAGGATAGACCGGACGCCGGAGGGAACACTGAAGCTTTCTTT
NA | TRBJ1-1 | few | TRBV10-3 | CAISRERDTEAFF | TGTGCCATCAGTAGGGAACGGGACACTGAAGCTTTCTTT
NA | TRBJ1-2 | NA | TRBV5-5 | CASSLEGGVYGYTF | TGTGCCAGCAGCTTGGAGGGGGGAGTCTATGGCTACACCTTC
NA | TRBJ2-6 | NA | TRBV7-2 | CASSLLHSGANVLTF | TGTGCCAGCAGCTTGCTACACTCTGGGGCCAACGTCCTGACTTTC
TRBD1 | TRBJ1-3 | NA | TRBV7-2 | CASSLTGQGRGNTIYF | TGTGCCAGCAGCTTGACAGGACAGGGGAGAGGAAACACCATATATTTT
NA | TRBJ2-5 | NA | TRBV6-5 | CASARLLKEKWTQYF | TGTGCCAGCGCCCGGCTATTGAAGGAGAAGTGGACCCAGTACTTC
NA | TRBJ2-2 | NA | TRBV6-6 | CASSYSGGSTGELFF | TGTGCCAGCAGTTACTCAGGAGGTTCCACCGGGGAGCTGTTTTTT
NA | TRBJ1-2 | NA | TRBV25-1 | CASSEYEGDGYTF | TGTGCCAGCAGTGAATATGAGGGGGATGGCTACACCTTC
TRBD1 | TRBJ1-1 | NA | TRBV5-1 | CASSPSIGGYGENTEAFF | TGCGCCAGCAGCCCGAGTATAGGGGGCTATGGGGAGAACACTGAAGCTTTCTTT
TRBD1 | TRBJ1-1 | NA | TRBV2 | CATVADRGGTEAFF | TGTGCCACTGTCGCGGACAGGGGCGGAACTGAAGCTTTCTTT
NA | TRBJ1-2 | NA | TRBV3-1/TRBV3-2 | CASSRGRENGYTF | TGTGCCAGCAGCCGAGGGAGGGAGAATGGCTACACCTTC
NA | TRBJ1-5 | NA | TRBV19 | CASISGDSNQPQHF | TGTGCCAGTATCTCCGGGGATAGCAATCAGCCCCAGCATTTT
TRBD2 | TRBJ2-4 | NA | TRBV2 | CASSGGRGAAKNIQYF | TGTGCCAGCAGTGGCGGGAGGGGCGCGGCCAAAAACATTCAGTACTTC
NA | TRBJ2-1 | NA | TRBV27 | CASLPLPYNEQFF | TGTGCCAGCCTCCCCCTCCCGTACAATGAGCAGTTCTTC
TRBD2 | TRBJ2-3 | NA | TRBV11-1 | CASSLLAGGYGDTQYF | TGTGCCAGCAGCTTACTAGCGGGAGGTTATGGAGATACGCAGTATTTT
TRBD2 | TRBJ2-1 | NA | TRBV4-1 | CASSQDRLAVYNEQFF | TGCGCCAGCAGCCAAGATCGACTAGCGGTATACAATGAGCAGTTCTTC
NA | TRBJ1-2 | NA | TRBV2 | CASSEWKVRPF | TGTGCCAGCAGTGAATGGAAGGTTCGTCCCTTC
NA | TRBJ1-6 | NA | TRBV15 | CATSTGYDSPLHF | TGTGCCACCAGCACGGGGTACGATTCACCCCTCCACTTT
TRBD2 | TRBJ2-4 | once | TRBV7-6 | CASSLAPGLGNIQYF | TGTGCCAGCAGCTTAGCCCCAGGACTAGGGAACATTCAGTACTTC
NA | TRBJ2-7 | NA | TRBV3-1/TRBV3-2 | CASSPHRFAEQYF | TGTGCCAGCAGCCCTCATCGGTTCGCCGAGCAGTACTTC
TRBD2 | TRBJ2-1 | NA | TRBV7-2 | CASSLFIIRGGSYNEQFF | TGTGCCAGCAGCTTATTTATAATACGGGGGGGGTCCTACAATGAGCAGTTCTTC
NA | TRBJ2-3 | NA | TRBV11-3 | CASSFPVRLLTDTQYF | TGTGCCAGCAGCTTCCCGGTAAGGCTACTCACAGATACGCAGTATTTT
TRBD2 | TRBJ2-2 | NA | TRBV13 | CASSSPMLAGGPKGDTGELFF | TGTGCCAGCAGCTCCCCTATGCTAGCGGGGGGGCCAAAGGGAGACACCGGGGAGCTGTTTTTT